This TCR beta chain was identified in a study of cytomegalovirus exposure and HLA in healthy donors. The CDR3 covers 13 residues. Germline CDR1 is MNHNY and CDR2 is SVGAGI (reference sequence). Unmatched junction bases numbered 2, after V lost 5 bases and J lost 4 bases. The PCR had 60 Vbeta and 13 Jbeta primers. This table comes from immunoSEQ multiplex PCR, and its TCRdb copy is limited to in-frame clones, with some not included. Altogether about 200,000 clones are present, around 79% being singletons, with the ten largest covering around 0.2%. Source material: PBMCs. The origin of this receptor is a girl between 2 and 10 years old in good health and CMV-seronegative. V and J are TRBV6-6 and TRBJ1-2, with 9 nucleotides matching TRBD1. The CDR3, as DNA: TGTGCCAGCAGTCAGGACAGGGGCTATGGCTACACCTTC. It specifies CASSQDRGYGYTF.